A selection of T cell receptor beta chains follows, all from one sample in a study of preoperative IRX-2 immunotherapy in early breast cancer. TCRdb's copy holds only in-frame clones and misses some; the assay was immunoSEQ multiplex PCR. The profile shows 60,000 or so clones, 94% of them singletons. This specimen was collected from a patient treated with IRX-2 immunotherapy. The receptors shown here come from a human donor with breast cancer. Each CDR3 is given without its conserved first and last residue. Fields, in order: CDR3 protein, D gene, V gene. D genes are given only for firm matches.

CDR3: ASSFGQGVFSPPGSYEQY
D: TRBD1
V: TRBV28

CDR3: ASRLSEKLF
D: .
V: TRBV28

CDR3: ASSLGLAHTQY
D: .
V: TRBV11-2

CDR3: ASSLTAPSSYNEQF
D: .
V: TRBV7-3

CDR3: ASSLEGWGRVSSNYGYT
D: .
V: TRBV7-8

CDR3: ASSVGLLYEQY
D: .
V: TRBV5-1

CDR3: ASSPQTGYGYT
D: .
V: TRBV9

CDR3: AWSRGAYEQY
D: .
V: TRBV30

CDR3: ASSPPIAQGAGEQY
D: TRBD1
V: TRBV18

CDR3: ASSRSLGTGGTEAF
D: TRBD1
V: TRBV4-3

CDR3: ASSMGLAVQETQY
D: TRBD2
V: TRBV5-6

CDR3: ASSQDARGAYEQY
D: .
V: TRBV4-2

CDR3: ASSSGPLRGYT
D: .
V: TRBV7-8

CDR3: ASSYSYFRVPYEQY
D: .
V: TRBV6-6

CDR3: ASSLSTSGSYEQY
D: TRBD2
V: TRBV27

CDR3: ASSFTGSTDTQY
D: .
V: TRBV7-3

CDR3: ASSQETRQGRNEKLF
D: TRBD1
V: TRBV4-3